This is a list of T cell receptor beta chains from one sample in a study of regulatory T cells in long-lasting Graves disease. In TCRdb, the multiplex PCR reads were re-called with MiXCR into one record per CDR3 protein. Among approximately 400,000 distinct CDR3 sequences listed, 15% were seen once. These sequences were also reported in another study, on T cells in Graves' hyperthyroidism and ophthalmopathy.

The source material was peripheral blood mononuclear cells (PBMCs), sampled at new diagnosis, from a patient treated with antithyroid drugs. These TCRs come from a woman aged 40 to 50 with Graves disease. The CDR3 runs from the conserved cysteine through the conserved F or W. The D gene is left open where the match is weak.

d_call v_call cdr3_aa
TRBD1 TRBV5-1 CASKQGRNTGELFF
TRBD1 TRBV11-2 CASSLRDSSYNEQFF
- TRBV10-3 CAITDDNEQFF
- TRBV25-1 CATSLGSWNEQFF
TRBD2 TRBV4-3 CASSQETSDHTGELFF
- TRBV14 CASSQDLIADEQFF
TRBD2 TRBV12-3/TRBV12-4 CASSSTSGSGELFF
TRBD2 TRBV19 CASSIGNPGGPGNEQFF
- TRBV10-3 CAISESEQGSQPQHF
- TRBV6-1 CASTTPGHNNEKLFF
- TRBV28 CASSLPGGGGEETQYF
TRBD2 TRBV5-6 CASSLGDYNNEQFF
TRBD1 TRBV27 CASSLSAGTGGTDTQYF
TRBD2 TRBV29-1 CSVEGLAGGSSYNEQFF
TRBD2 TRBV4-1 CASSHGTSGQETQYF